Each of the 23 T cell receptor beta chains below was sequenced from the same sample in a study of cytomegalovirus exposure and HLA in healthy donors (TCRdb year 2017). Libraries were constructed by the immunoSEQ multiplex PCR assay. For the multiplex PCR, a mixture combining 60 forward primers for TCR Vbeta segments and 13 reverse primers for TCR Jbeta segments was used. In its TCRdb copy, this immuneACCESS table keeps in-frame sequences only and misses some clones. Where compared with another copy, unresolved V genes explain less than half of these, and the others have no known cause. Across this sample there are roughly 100,000 clones, with 75% to 80% seen only once. Around 9.6% of the sample rests with the top ten. The sample consisted of PBMCs. The receptors were sampled from a male donor in good health and CMV-seropositive.

The rearrangement links TRBV30 to TRBJ2-2, with 8 bases that match TRBD1. CDR3 length equals 16 residues. Germline CDR1 is GTSNPN and CDR2 is SVGIG (reference sequence). V trimming: 3 bases; J trimming: 2 bases; junction bases outside the gene matches: 8. The CDR3 spells CAWRDRTGSNTGELFF. Here the CDR3 DNA reads TGTGCCTGGAGGGACCGGACAGGGTCAAACACCGGGGAGCTGTTTTTT.

The chain is built from TRBV5-4 and TRBJ2-7; D is perhaps TRBD1 (6 bases). The CDR3 consists of 14 residues. The germline V gene has CDR1 SGHNT and CDR2 YYREEE (reference sequence). The germline V and J ends were trimmed by 1 base and 4 bases, with 12 bases remaining between them. CDR3 residues: CASSLQGPSYEQYF. The CDR3 nucleotides read TGTGCCAGCAGCTTGCAGGGGCCTTCATACGAGCAGTACTTC. Full variable domain (remainder filled in from reference TRBV5-4 and TRBJ2-7): ETGVTQSPTHLIKTRGQQVTLRCSSQSGHNTVSWYQQALGQGPQFIFQYYREEENGRGNFPPRFSGLQFPNYSSELNVNALELDDSALYLCASSLQGPSYEQYFGPGTRLTVT.

This chain joins TRBV6-5 and TRBJ2-7; no firm D call. V was trimmed by 6 bases and J by 5 bases, leaving 20 bases between them. This CDR3 is built from 15 residues. Germline loops: CDR1 MNHEY, CDR2 SVGAGI. CDR3 amino acids: CASSPTAQPTHEQYF. The CDR3 nucleotides are TGTGCCAGCAGCCCCACCGCACAGCCCACTCACGAGCAGTACTTC.

V usage is TRBV21-1 and J usage is TRBJ1-5; whether TRBD1, the table's D call, matches the DNA was not checked. TRBV21-1 is reported as a pseudogene. CDR3 length equals 17 residues. The CDR3 DNA is TGTGCCAGCAGCAAAGGAGGGACAGATTATAGCAATCAGCCCCAGCATTTT. This translates into CASSKGGTDYSNQPQHF.

This chain links TRBV10-3 with TRBJ1-3; D might be TRBD1 (5 bases). The CDR3 covers 15 residues. Looked up from germline, CDR1 is ENHRY and CDR2 is SYGVKD. The V gene lost 4 bases and the J gene lost 0 bases, with 10 bases spanning the gap. The CDR3 protein is CAISVGASSGNTIYF. Written as DNA, the CDR3 is TGTGCCATCAGTGTTGGGGCCTCCTCTGGAAACACCATATATTTT.

The chain couples TRBV5-1 to TRBJ1-3, with D possibly being TRBD1 (6 bases). The CDR3 consists of 15 residues. In germline, CDR1 is SGHRS, CDR2 YFSETQ. The germline V and J ends were trimmed by 4 bases and 1 base, with 12 bases remaining between them. CDR3: CASSPGVRSGNTIYF. CDR3 sequence (DNA): TGCGCCAGCAGCCCAGGGGTCCGATCTGGAAACACCATATATTTT. The full variable domain, completed using reference TRBV5-1 and TRBJ1-3, is KAGVTQTPRYLIKTRGQQVTLSCSPISGHRSVSWYQQTPGQGLQFLFEYFSETQRNKGNFPGRFSGRQFSNSRSEMNVSTLELGDSALYLCASSPGVRSGNTIYFGEGSWLTVV.

V usage is TRBV27 and J usage is TRBJ2-5; 12 bases are shared with TRBD2. Germline CDR1 reads MNHEY; CDR2 reads SMNVEV (reference sequence). There are 19 residues in the CDR3. The junction had 15 bases not matched to a gene; V was cut back by 2 bases and J by 5 bases. The CDR3 DNA follows: TGTGCCAGCAGTTTAGTAGGTTTGACTAGCGGGGGTACCTGGGAGACCCAGTACTTC. Translated, it gives CASSLVGLTSGGTWETQYF.

The chain carries TRBV14 and TRBJ2-3; no firm D call. V was shortened by 4 bases and J by 0 bases, with 14 bases between the two germline ends. From germline, CDR1 is SGHDN and CDR2 FVKESK. CDR3 length equals 16 residues. The CDR3 sequence: CASSPNPQASTDTQYF. In DNA form, the CDR3 reads TGTGCCAGCAGCCCCAACCCGCAGGCGAGCACAGATACGCAGTATTTT.

The J gene is TRBJ2-1, the V gene TRBV5-1; TRBD2 matches 11 bases. J was trimmed by 6 bases and V by 4 bases; bases with no gene match: 15. Germline-derived CDR1 and CDR2 are SGHRS and YFSETQ. The CDR3 consists of 18 residues. CDR3: CASSPVGLAGGVLNEQFF. The CDR3, as DNA: TGCGCCAGCAGCCCAGTGGGGCTAGCGGGAGGTGTCCTCAATGAGCAGTTCTTC.

This clone appeared a few times. This chain joins TRBV6-5 and TRBJ1-4, with a weak D call TRBD1 (5 bases). CDR3 length: 14 amino acids. V shed 4 bases and J shed 6 bases, with 12 bases lying between them. CDR1 and CDR2 from the germline V gene are MNHEY and SVGAGI. This CDR3 is CASSSVRGDEKLFF. The CDR3 nucleotides read TGTGCCAGCAGTTCGGTACGGGGGGATGAAAAACTGTTTTTT.

The V and J genes are TRBV27 and TRBJ2-2; D unclear. Trimming shortened V by 5 bases and J by 8 bases, and 21 bases separated the two germline ends. The CDR3 runs to 16 residues. The V gene's germline CDR1 is MNHEY and CDR2 SMNVEV (reference sequence). CDR3 in amino acids: CASSPDNWPFIGELFF. The CDR3 nucleotides are TGTGCCAGCAGTCCTGACAACTGGCCTTTCATAGGGGAGCTGTTTTTT.

The chain carries TRBV5-1 and TRBJ2-3, with D hard to call. Deletions cut 5 bases from V and 1 base from J, with 11 bases between. CDR1 is SGHRS and CDR2 is YFSETQ in the germline V gene. CDR3 length: 14 amino acids. CDR3 DNA: TGCGCCAGCAGTCGGCCCGGAGGCACAGATACGCAGTATTTT. This translates into CASSRPGGTDTQYF.

The chain couples TRBV27 to TRBJ1-2, with D possibly being TRBD1 (5 bases). Germline CDR1 and CDR2: MNHEY and SMNVEV (reference sequence). The CDR3 sequence is 13 residues long. The V end lost 2 bases, the J end lost 6 bases, and 10 bases lay between the germline ends. CDR3 protein: CASSLREGDGYTF. Written as DNA, the CDR3 is TGTGCCAGCAGTTTAAGGGAAGGGGATGGCTACACCTTC.

This clone turned up a few times. This chain connects TRBV5-8 to TRBJ1-2; TRBD1 matches at 9 bases. CDR3 length: 20 residues. After removal of 0 bases from V and 6 bases from J, the junction contained 21 bases not matched to a gene. Germline CDR1 is SGHTS and CDR2 is YDEGEE. The CDR3 DNA reads TGTGCCAGCAGCTTGGGGGTCCAAAGACCGGGACAGGGACCTGGGGATGGCTACACCTTC. It specifies CASSLGVQRPGQGPGDGYTF.

This clone was seen a few times. J is TRBJ2-7 and V is TRBV6-6; 7 bases line up with TRBD1. Germline CDR1 reads MNHNY; CDR2 reads SVGAGI (reference sequence). The CDR3 contains 14 residues. The junction had 10 bases not matched to a gene; V was cut back by 6 bases and J by 5 bases. CDR3 coding DNA: TGTGCCAGCAGGGACCTCGACAGGGTTGACGAGCAGTACTTC. Amino acids: CASRDLDRVDEQYF.

On this clone itself: At one end the junction does not follow the germline gene, possibly because of a read error. The J gene is TRBJ2-7, the V gene TRBV7-7; D is possibly TRBD1 (7 bases). In germline, CDR1 is SSHAT, CDR2 FNYEAQ (reference sequence). The CDR3 is 15 residues long. The chain's CDR3 is CASSRGTGQTYEQYF. The CDR3 nucleotides read TGTGCTAGCAGCCGGGGGACGGGACAGACCTACGAGCAGTACTTC.

The J gene is TRBJ2-7, the V gene TRBV18, with 13 bases matching TRBD2. Unmatched junction bases numbered 4, after V lost 3 bases and J lost 2 bases. This CDR3 contains 16 residues. The germline gives CDR1 KGHSH, CDR2 LQKENI. The chain's CDR3 is CASSPQTSGRTYEQYF. The CDR3 DNA follows: TGTGCCAGCTCACCCCAGACTAGCGGGAGGACCTACGAGCAGTACTTC.

This clone was detected only a few times. This chain links TRBV28 with TRBJ1-5, with D perhaps TRBD1 (5 bases). Germline V CDR1 and CDR2: MDHEN, SYDVKM. Trimming took off 3 bases at V and 4 bases at J, with 19 bases between the two ends. This CDR3 region has 17 residues. The CDR3 DNA reads as TGTGCCAGCAGTTTGGGGTTGGGGGGTACTCTGAATCAGCCCCAGCATTTT. It translates to CASSLGLGGTLNQPQHF.

The chain employs TRBV19 and TRBJ2-1; D unresolved. Trimming took off 0 bases at V and 5 bases at J, with 5 bases between the two ends. The CDR3 totals 13 residues. Germline values: CDR1 LNHDA, CDR2 SQIVND (reference sequence). The CDR3 sequence: CASSIDRDNEQFF. In nucleotides, the CDR3 is TGTGCCAGTAGTATAGATCGTGACAATGAGCAGTTCTTC. Variable domain in full (rest from reference TRBV19 and TRBJ2-1): DGGITQSPKYLFRKEGQNVTLSCEQNLNHDAMYWYRQDPGQGLRLIYYSQIVNDFQKGDIAEGYSVSREKKESFPLTVTSAQKNPTAFYLCASSIDRDNEQFFGPGTRLTVL.

This clone was seen once. One junction end does not reproduce the germline sequence, and a read error may be involved. The CDR3 DNA reads TGCAGTGCTGGGGGACTAGCGGTGAACCACTTC. Protein sequence: CSAGGLAVNHF. The chain recombines TRBV20-1 with TRBJ2-4; the match to TRBD2 covers 11 bases. Germline CDR1 is DFQATT and CDR2 is SNEGSKA (reference sequence). This CDR3 spans 11 amino acids.

In this sample, this clone turned up a few times. The genes are TRBV25-1 and TRBJ2-7; D unclear. CDR3 length equals 12 residues. The germline V gene has CDR1 MGHDK and CDR2 SYGVNS. The germline V and J ends were trimmed by 4 bases and 3 bases, with 7 bases remaining between them. The CDR3 loop reads CASSGQYYEQYF. CDR3 sequence (DNA): TGTGCCAGCAGTGGGCAGTACTACGAGCAGTACTTC.

V usage is TRBV7-2 and J usage is TRBJ1-5; 8 nucleotides match TRBD1. The CDR3 has 15 amino acids. The junction had 4 bases not matched to a gene; V was cut back by 5 bases and J by 1 base. CDR1 and CDR2 (germline): SGHTA, FQGNSA. The CDR3 region is CASSQGAVSNQPQHF. In DNA, the CDR3 is TGTGCCAGCAGCCAGGGGGCAGTGAGCAATCAGCCCCAGCATTTT.

The V gene is TRBV10-3, the J gene TRBJ2-4; perhaps TRBD1 as D (5 bases). The V gene's germline CDR1 is ENHRY and CDR2 SYGVKD. Trimming took 2 bases from V and 12 from J, leaving 11 bases between them. This CDR3 contains 12 residues. The CDR3 is CAISEQGTSQYF. The CDR3 coding sequence is TGTGCCATCAGTGAGCAGGGTACCAGTCAGTACTTC.